The 26 T cell receptor beta chains listed next were all sequenced from one sample in a study of CD8 T cells in ankylosing spondylitis. Study-level points and caveats: One TCR beta motif, made up of fewer than 10 highly homologous variants, appeared characteristic of ankylosing spondylitis blood.

Each CDR3 protein gets one entry after TCRdb re-called the 5' RACE reads with MiXCR. Of about 390,000 distinct CDR3 sequences detected, 20% to 25% appear once; the ten largest clones hold roughly a sixth. No cognate antigen is known for these TCRs. Source material: blood, either unsorted or a sorted T cell fraction (not recorded which). These receptors came from a male donor with ankylosing spondylitis.

The rearrangement joins TRBV19 to TRBJ1-5; 7 positions match TRBD1. The trim removed 4 bases at V and 0 bases at J, leaving 6 bases unmatched. This CDR3 is built from 16 residues. The germline gives CDR1 LNHDA, CDR2 SQIVND (reference sequence). The CDR3 reads CASSRTGVPSNQPQHF. Here the CDR3 DNA reads TGTGCCAGTAGTAGAACAGGGGTTCCTAGCAATCAGCCCCAGCATTTT.

This clonotype was seen a few times. The chain joins TRBV5-1 to TRBJ1-1; D is ambiguous. Trimming left V 4 bases short and J 0 bases short, with 7 bases between. The CDR3 runs to 13 residues. The germline gives CDR1 SGHRS, CDR2 YFSETQ. The CDR3 is CASSAAMNTEAFF. The CDR3 DNA sequence: TGCGCCAGCAGCGCTGCCATGAACACTGAAGCTTTCTTT.

The CDR3 loop is CATSGDRGSYNEQFF. In DNA form, the CDR3 reads TGTGCCACCAGTGGTGACAGGGGTTCCTACAATGAGCAGTTCTTC. The chain uses TRBV24-1 and TRBJ2-1; 8 bases are shared with TRBD1. The CDR3 is made up of 15 amino acids. Germline-derived CDR1 and CDR2 are KGHDR and SFDVKD. The V and J ends lost 5 bases and 1 base, in that order; junction bases with no gene match: 3.

This clonotype was detected a few times. This chain connects TRBV7-9 to TRBJ1-2; perhaps TRBD1 as D (5 bases). Germline V gene lookup returns CDR1 SEHNR and CDR2 FQNEAQ (reference sequence). The CDR3 is 13 residues long. Trimming stripped 2 bases from V and 4 bases from J, with 8 bases between. The CDR3 DNA reads TGTGCCAGCAGCTTACAGGGAGTCTATGGCTACACCTTC. Its protein product is CASSLQGVYGYTF.

The J gene is TRBJ2-5, the V gene TRBV13; TRBD1 matches 7 bases. The trim removed 5 bases at V and 4 bases at J, leaving 16 bases unmatched. The CDR3 is made up of 17 amino acids. Germline values: CDR1 PRHDT, CDR2 FYEKMQ (reference sequence). The CDR3 spells CASSQGNYRQGGETQYF. CDR3 nucleotides: TGTGCCAGCAGCCAAGGAAATTACCGACAGGGCGGAGAGACCCAGTACTTC.

This clonotype was seen ten or more times. V and J are TRBV4-3 and TRBJ2-7; D not resolved. This CDR3 is built from 13 residues. V gave up 3 bases and J gave up 4 bases, with 10 bases separating them. CDR1 LGHNA and CDR2 YSLEER come from the germline V gene. The CDR3 DNA reads TGCGCCAGCAGCCACGGGCCTCTATACGAGCAGTACTTC. This translates into CASSHGPLYEQYF.

As to this clonotype: The germline gene is not matched at one end of the junction; a read error may be the cause. The rearrangement uses TRBV9 and TRBJ1-5; no clear D. Germline V gene sequence: CDR1 SGDLS, CDR2 YYNGEE. This CDR3 comprises 11 residues. CDR3 coding DNA: TGTGCCAGCAGAACCCCGCAGCCCAAGCATTTT. This codes for CASRTPQPKHF.

This clonotype was counted many times. This rearrangement joins TRBV5-1 to TRBJ1-5; 7 bases map to TRBD1. Losses at the gene ends were 4 bases for V and 3 bases for J; bases not matched to a gene: 7. The CDR3 is 15 amino acids. Germline CDR1 and CDR2: SGHRS and YFSETQ. As DNA, the CDR3 is TGCGCCAGCAGCAGGAGTGGACAGGACAATCAGCCCCAGCATTTT. Translation: CASSRSGQDNQPQHF.

The chain employs TRBV29-1 and TRBJ2-1; no definite D call. CDR3 length: 14 amino acids. Looked up from germline, CDR1 is SQVTM and CDR2 is ANQGSEA. Trimming removed 4 bases at V and 1 base at J, with 11 bases between. Here the CDR3 DNA reads TGCAGCGTTGTACGTATTCTTTCCTACAATGAGCAGTTCTTC. This gives the protein CSVVRILSYNEQFF.

This clonotype was observed at least ten times. This chain joins TRBV29-1 and TRBJ2-1; D not certain. Trimming shortened V by 4 bases and J by 4 bases, and 8 bases separated the two germline ends. CDR1 and CDR2 from the germline V gene are SQVTM and ANQGSEA. This CDR3 spans 12 amino acids. CDR3 region: CSVVPSYNEQFF. CDR3 nucleotides: TGCAGCGTTGTCCCCAGTTACAATGAGCAGTTCTTC.

The rearrangement joins TRBV7-9 to TRBJ2-2, with D possibly TRBD2 on 5 matching bases. Per the germline V gene, CDR1 is SEHNR and CDR2 is FQNEAQ (reference sequence). The V end lost 3 bases, the J end lost 4 bases, and 12 bases lay between the germline ends. The CDR3 totals 15 residues. The CDR3 spells CASSLRAPGTGELFF. The CDR3 region has the DNA TGTGCCAGCAGCTTGAGGGCCCCCGGCACCGGGGAGCTGTTTTTT.

This clonotype was detected a few times. The J gene is TRBJ1-2, the V gene TRBV12-3 or TRBV12-4; 12 bases agree with TRBD1. The trim removed 4 bases at V and 3 bases at J, leaving 3 bases unmatched. The length of the CDR3 is 15 residues. The CDR3 is CASSSGTGGHYGYTF. In nucleotides, the CDR3 is TGTGCCAGCAGTTCTGGGACAGGGGGCCACTATGGCTACACCTTC.

This chain links TRBV5-6 with TRBJ2-5; tentative D call: TRBD1 (6 bases). The V end was cut by 0 bases, the J end by 4 bases, with 16 bases between. CDR1 and CDR2 (germline): SGHDT, YYEEEE. CDR3 length: 16 residues. Here the CDR3 DNA reads TGTGCCAGCAGCTTGGCGATCCAGGGGCGTGGAGAGACCCAGTACTTC. Translated, it gives CASSLAIQGRGETQYF. Based on the CDR3 plus reference TRBV5-6 and TRBJ2-5, the full variable domain is DAGVTQSPTHLIKTRGQQVTLRCSPKSGHDTVSWYQQALGQGPQFIFQYYEEEERQRGNFPDRFSGHQFPNYSSELNVNALLLGDSALYLCASSLAIQGRGETQYFGPGTRLLVL.

This clonotype was detected only a few times. V usage is TRBV28 and J usage is TRBJ2-5, with 13 bases aligning to TRBD2. CDR1 and CDR2 from the germline V gene are MDHEN and SYDVKM. J gave up 5 bases and V 5 bases, and 5 bases lay outside the gene matches. This CDR3 is built from 15 residues. The CDR3 loop is CASSRTSGSGETQYF. CDR3 in DNA: TGTGCCAGCAGTAGGACTAGCGGGAGTGGGGAGACCCAGTACTTC. The complete variable domain, with remaining parts taken from reference TRBV28 and TRBJ2-5, reads DVKVTQSSRYLVKRTGEKVFLECVQDMDHENMFWYRQDPGLGLRLIYFSYDVKMKEKGDIPEGYSVSREKKERFSLILESASTNQTSMYLCASSRTSGSGETQYFGPGTRLLVL.

The DNA of the CDR3 is TGCGCCAGCAGCTTGCAGACTAGCAGCAATGAGCAGTTCTTC. This sequence encodes CASSLQTSSNEQFF. The rearrangement joins TRBV5-1 to TRBJ2-1; 7 positions match TRBD2. This CDR3 is built from 14 residues. V shed 1 base and J 6 bases; nucleotides not matched to a gene: 4. Germline V gene lookup returns CDR1 SGHRS and CDR2 YFSETQ.

There are a few counts of this clonotype. The chain links TRBV10-3 to TRBJ2-4; D is unclear. The germline gives CDR1 ENHRY, CDR2 SYGVKD. Trimming took 4 bases from V and 0 from J, leaving 10 bases between them. This CDR3 is built from 15 residues. In DNA, the CDR3 is TGTGCCATCAGTGCAACTGAGGTAGCCAAAAACATTCAGTACTTC. This codes for CAISATEVAKNIQYF.

The chain is built from TRBV12-3 or TRBV12-4 and TRBJ1-2; 9 bases are a match to TRBD1. The CDR3 runs to 11 residues. Trimming removed 8 bases from V and 5 bases from J; junction bases left unmatched: 0. In nucleotides, the CDR3 is TGTGCCAGCGGACAGGGGTATGGCTACACCTTC. Protein product: CASGQGYGYTF.

The V and J genes are TRBV2 and TRBJ1-6; TRBD1 matches 7 bases. The CDR3 has 14 amino acids. V dropped 7 bases and J dropped 7; count of bases not matched to a gene: 7. CDR1 SNHLY and CDR2 FYNNEI come from the germline V gene. The CDR3 sequence is CASKITGANSPLHF. CDR3 nucleotides: TGTGCCAGCAAGATAACAGGGGCGAATTCACCCCTCCACTTT.

The sample holds many counts of this clonotype. The chain recombines TRBV28 with TRBJ1-2, with D perhaps TRBD1 (6 bases). In germline, CDR1 is MDHEN, CDR2 SYDVKM. The germline V and J ends were trimmed by 1 base and 8 bases, with 20 bases remaining between them. CDR3 size: 16 residues. The CDR3 loop reads CASSLLGGALVSGYTF. CDR3 DNA: TGTGCCAGCAGTTTATTGGGGGGGGCGTTAGTATCCGGCTACACCTTC.

This clonotype was seen a handful of times. The genes are TRBV6-2 or TRBV6-3 and TRBJ2-6, with D possibly TRBD1 on 6 matching bases. This CDR3 is built from 17 residues. Germline CDR1 reads MNHEY; CDR2 reads SVGEGT. Trimming cost V 3 bases and J 0 bases, with 12 bases left between them. The CDR3 region is CASSYGTPGSGANVLTF. The CDR3 bases are TGTGCCAGCAGTTATGGGACACCTGGCTCTGGGGCCAACGTCCTGACTTTC.

This clonotype occurred a few times. The chain couples TRBV28 to TRBJ1-6; the D gene is possibly TRBD1 (6 bases). V gave up 5 bases and J gave up 3 bases, with 8 bases separating them. CDR1 MDHEN and CDR2 SYDVKM come from the germline V gene. This CDR3 has 14 amino acids. CDR3 protein: CASSTGNYNSPLHF. The CDR3 DNA follows: TGTGCCAGCAGTACAGGGAACTATAATTCACCCCTCCACTTT.

The chain joins TRBV5-1 to TRBJ2-1; 9 nucleotides align to TRBD2. The CDR3 spans 15 residues. Germline trimming cut 0 bases from V and 9 bases from J; bases unmatched to any gene: 7. Germline CDR1 reads SGHRS; CDR2 reads YFSETQ. Here the CDR3 DNA reads TGCGCCAGCAGCTTGGACGCGGGAGGGCCAGGTGAGCAGTTCTTC. The encoded protein is CASSLDAGGPGEQFF.

This sequence joins TRBV10-2 and TRBJ1-5; D not resolved. The CDR3 extends over 11 amino acids. Germline V gene sequence: CDR1 WSHSY, CDR2 SAAADI. The ends were cut back, 8 bases at V and 7 bases at J, with 9 bases in the middle. This CDR3 reads CASGEKQPQHF. The DNA of the CDR3 is TGCGCCAGCGGGGAGAAGCAGCCCCAGCATTTT.

V is TRBV7-2 and J is TRBJ2-7; 9 bases agree with TRBD2. The V segment lost 4 bases and the J segment 1 base; nucleotides outside the gene matches: 5. CDR3 length equals 15 residues. Germline CDR1 SGHTA, CDR2 FQGNSA. Here the CDR3 reads CASSWRAGGSYEQYF. Written as DNA, the CDR3 is TGTGCCAGCAGCTGGCGCGCGGGAGGGTCCTACGAGCAGTACTTC.

This clonotype was seen more than once but under ten times. The chain recombines TRBV10-3 with TRBJ1-1; perhaps TRBD1 as D (6 bases). Trimming took off 5 bases at V and 5 bases at J, with 12 bases between the two ends. Germline CDR1 ENHRY, CDR2 SYGVKD. CDR3 length: 13 residues. The CDR3 region is CAISKQGETEAFF. Here the CDR3 DNA reads TGTGCCATCAGTAAACAGGGTGAAACTGAAGCTTTCTTT.

The CDR3 spells CASSLGGRARETQYF. Written as DNA, the CDR3 is TGTGCCAGCAGTTTAGGTGGGAGGGCCAGGGAGACCCAGTACTTC. The chain uses TRBV27 and TRBJ2-5; 7 nucleotides align to TRBD2. The germline gives CDR1 MNHEY, CDR2 SMNVEV (reference sequence). Trimming took 2 bases from V and 5 from J; bases not matched to a gene: 8. The CDR3 totals 15 residues.